Reported below is one T cell receptor (beta chain). Trimming removed 1 base at V and 8 bases at J, with 13 bases between. CDR3 size: 14 residues. Germline V gene lookup returns CDR1 SGHRS and CDR2 YFSETQ. These data are taken from a study of blood T cell repertoires in COVID-19. Whole-study context: Whether acute or convalescent, the COVID-19 samples came from the United States, Italy and Spain. Nucleic acid was either cDNA or gDNA, and it came from T cells, B-cell-depleted T cells, or PBMCs.

One Seattle source followed patients from active infection through their disease course. Under the authors' procedure: Amplification from reference gene primers served as the basis for estimated nucleated cell counts. TCRdb keeps only in-frame clones here, not all; method: immunoSEQ multiplex PCR. The V and J calls and clone size come from that table; D and trimming were worked out from the DNA. The data contain over 150,000 clones, over 80% of them singletons. The sequence was collected from a woman in her thirties or forties with COVID-19, enrolled during active disease. V usage is TRBV5-1 and J usage is TRBJ2-1; maybe TRBD1 (5 bases). What was sequenced was peripheral blood. The chain's CDR3 is CASSLRGAVDEQFF. CDR3 nucleotides: TGCGCCAGCAGCTTGCGTGGGGCTGTGGATGAGCAGTTCTTC.